This TCR beta chain was retrieved from a study of blood T cell repertoires in COVID-19 (dated by TCRdb to 2019 to 2021). A note on the overall study: The collaborator samples originated in the United States, Italy and Spain and spanned the acute and convalescent phases of COVID-19. The prospective study material was composed of cDNA or gDNA derived from T cells, B-cell-depleted T cells, or PBMCs. Deeply sampled blood TCRbeta repertoires from subjects exposed to, actively infected with, or recovered from COVID-19 were included in the dataset. The repertoires were made available in a free public database intended to serve as a resource for research on the immune response to SARS-CoV-2. Samples came from the ongoing ImmuneRACE study (first 160 participants) plus 1,254 subjects from 6 global collaborators. The sample metadata nearly always contained a de-identified subject ID, COVID-19 status, age in years and sex. Where HLA class I and class II types were available, the types were taken from metadata supplied by the sample provider, not from assay-based typing.

Comment on this clone: Its target antigen remains unknown. It has no much larger one-base neighbor in the sample; base qualities were not kept.

The immunoSEQ Assay, a bias-controlled multiplex PCR, was used to amplify TCRbeta CDR3 regions from genomic DNA. Under the source paper's analysis protocol: The number of nucleated cells in each sample was estimated from the amplification of reference gene primers within the assay. Sequence reads were collapsed and filtered to measure the absolute abundance of every unique TCRbeta CDR3 rearrangement. For each sample, productive Simpson clonality was calculated as the square root of Simpson's diversity index over productive rearrangements. TCRdb mirrors the immuneACCESS table, restricted to in-frame sequences. Some clones are absent from its copies; in checked studies, under half trace to an unresolved V gene, and the reason for the others is unknown. V and J calls and clone size are as listed in that table; D and trimming were resolved from the DNA. The table for this sample lists under 300,000 clones; about nine tenths of them were counted only once. The top ten constitute around 3% of the sample.

Study-wide conclusions, independent of this receptor: The amount of clinical and demographic metadata varied by source and participant and was provided uncurated.

V was cut back by 3 bases and J by 0 bases, leaving a gap of 15 bases between them. Sequences KGHSH (CDR1) and LQKENI (CDR2) are obtained from the germline V gene. The CDR3 numbers 17 residues from cysteine through phenylalanine. The sequence is cut down to CDR3 DNA, 51 bases in frame from base 1. The collaborating institutions used their own protocols to collect whole blood in K2EDTA tubes. Collaborator samples were shipped for TCRbeta analysis as frozen whole blood, isolated PBMCs, or DNA extracted from either sample type. The sequenced material came from peripheral blood. The receptor chain draws on TRBV18 and TRBJ1-3; the best D guess is TRBD1, with 5 bases matching. This TCR was recovered from a woman aged 25 to 39 with active or convalescent COVID-19. The DNA sequence reads TGTGCCAGCTCACCGCGTGGGGAGGGGCCCTCTGGAAACACCATATATTTT. Protein translation: CASSPRGEGPSGNTIYF.